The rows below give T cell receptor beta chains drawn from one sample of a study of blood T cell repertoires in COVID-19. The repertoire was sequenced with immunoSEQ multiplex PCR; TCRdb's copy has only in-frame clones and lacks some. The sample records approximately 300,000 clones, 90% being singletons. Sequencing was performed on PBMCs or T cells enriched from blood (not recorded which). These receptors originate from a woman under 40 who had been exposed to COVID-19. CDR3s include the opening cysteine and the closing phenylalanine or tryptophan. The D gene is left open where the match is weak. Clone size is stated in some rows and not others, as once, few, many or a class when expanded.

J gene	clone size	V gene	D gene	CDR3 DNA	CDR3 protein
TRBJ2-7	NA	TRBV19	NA	TGTGCCAGTAGTGCGTCCTCCTACGAGCAGTACTTC	CASSASSYEQYF
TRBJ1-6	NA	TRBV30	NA	TGTGCCTGGAGTGACAGACGTTCCCTCCACTTT	CAWSDRRSLHF
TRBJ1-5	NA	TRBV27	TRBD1	TGTGCCAGCAGGGGGACAGGGAGATTAGAGGGCAATCAGCCCCAGCATTTT	CASRGTGRLEGNQPQHF
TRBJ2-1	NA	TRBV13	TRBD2	TGTGCCAGCAGCTTAGGAAATAGCGGGGGGAGCATTGAGCAGTTCTTC	CASSLGNSGGSIEQFF
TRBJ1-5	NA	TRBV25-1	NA	TGTGCCAGCAGTGACGGGAGCAATCAGCCCCAGCATTTT	CASSDGSNQPQHF
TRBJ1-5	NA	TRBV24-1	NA	TGTGCCACCAGTGGCAGGGTCAATCAGCCCCAGCATTTT	CATSGRVNQPQHF
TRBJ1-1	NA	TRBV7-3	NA	TGTGCCAGCAGCCCCTATCAGGGTCTCAGCACTGAAGCTTTCTTT	CASSPYQGLSTEAFF
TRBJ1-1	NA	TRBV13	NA	TGTGCCAGCAGCATCGGAGGGAGCACTGAAGCTTTCTTT	CASSIGGSTEAFF
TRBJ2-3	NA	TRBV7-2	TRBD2	TGTGCCAGCAGCCTACGAGCGGGGGGGCCCGGAGATACGCAGTATTTT	CASSLRAGGPGDTQYF
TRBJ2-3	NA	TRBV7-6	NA	TGTGCCAGCAGCTTAGGTGTCGGGGGAGTGCTCGATACGCAGTATTTT	CASSLGVGGVLDTQYF
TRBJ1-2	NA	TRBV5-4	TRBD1	TGTGCCAGCAGGGGACAGGGAACCTATGGCTACACCTTC	CASRGQGTYGYTF
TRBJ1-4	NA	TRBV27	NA	TGTGCCAGCAGTTTATCCGGGATCGGGGGTGAAAAACTGTTTTTT	CASSLSGIGGEKLFF
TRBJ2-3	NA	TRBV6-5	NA	TGTGCCAGCAGTTACTCGACAGGTTCGGATACGCAGTATTTT	CASSYSTGSDTQYF
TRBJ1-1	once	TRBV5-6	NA	TGTGCCAGCAGCTTGGGGGGCCCTGAAGCTTTCTTT	CASSLGGPEAFF
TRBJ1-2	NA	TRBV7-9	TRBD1	TGTGCCAGCAGCTTACGGGACAGGGGCTATGGCTACACCTTC	CASSLRDRGYGYTF
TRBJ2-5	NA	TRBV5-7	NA	TGTGCCAGCAGCTTGCCAGTCAAAAAAGAGACCCAGTACTTC	CASSLPVKKETQYF
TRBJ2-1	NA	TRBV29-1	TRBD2	TGCAGCGTTGAGCCCCTAGCGGACAATGAGCAGTTCTTC	CSVEPLADNEQFF
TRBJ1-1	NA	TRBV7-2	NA	TGTGCCAGCAGGAGGGATTCGAACACTGAAGCTTTCTTT	CASRRDSNTEAFF
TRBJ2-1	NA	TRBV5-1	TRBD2	TGCGCCAGCAGCAGTTCCCTAGCGGCCTCCTACAATGAGCAGTTCTTC	CASSSSLAASYNEQFF
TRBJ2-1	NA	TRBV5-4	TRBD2	TGTGCCAGCAGCTTGGGCGGTCGGGGGGGCGGCTCCTACAATGAGCAGTTCTTC	CASSLGGRGGGSYNEQFF
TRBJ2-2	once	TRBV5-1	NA	TGCGCCAGCAGCTTTTCAACCGGCGGGGAGCTGTTTTTT	CASSFSTGGELFF
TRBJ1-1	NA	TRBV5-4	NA	TGTGCCAGCAGCTTGGACTGGGAGCTGAGAAACACTGAAGCTTTCTTT	CASSLDWELRNTEAFF
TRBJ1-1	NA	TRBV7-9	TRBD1	TGTGCCAGCAGCCCGGACAGGGTCAACACTGAAGCTTTCTTT	CASSPDRVNTEAFF
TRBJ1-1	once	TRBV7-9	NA	TGTGCCAGCAGCCCACGCTTCGGCGGGATGAACACTGAAGCTTTCTTT	CASSPRFGGMNTEAFF
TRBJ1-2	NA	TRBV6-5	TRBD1	TGTGCCACGGGGAGACAGGGTATTTCTGGCTACACCTTC	CATGRQGISGYTF
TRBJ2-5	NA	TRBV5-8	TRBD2	TGTGCCAGCAGCTTGGGGCTAGCGGGGCGACAAGAGACCCAGTACTTC	CASSLGLAGRQETQYF
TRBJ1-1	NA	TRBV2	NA	TGTGCCACCCGGACAGCACTGAACACTGAAGCTTTCTTT	CATRTALNTEAFF
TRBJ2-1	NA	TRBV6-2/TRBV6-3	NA	TGTGCCAGCAGTTTATCGGTGAATGAGCAGTTCTTC	CASSLSVNEQFF
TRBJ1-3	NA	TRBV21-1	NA	TGTGCCAGCAACCCTACCAGAGGCCAGGGGGTACCCCTGGAAGGAAACACCATATATTTT	CASNPTRGQGVPLEGNTIYF
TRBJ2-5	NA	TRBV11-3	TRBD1	TGTGCCAGCAGCCAACAGGGGTGGCAAGAGACCCAGTACTTC	CASSQQGWQETQYF
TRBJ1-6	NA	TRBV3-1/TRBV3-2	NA	TGTGCCAGCAGCCAAGGGGTACCGGGGAATTCACCCCTCCACTTT	CASSQGVPGNSPLHF
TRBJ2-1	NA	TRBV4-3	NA	TGCGCCAGCAGCCCCCACCCCAGCTCCTACAATGAGCAGTTCTTC	CASSPHPSSYNEQFF
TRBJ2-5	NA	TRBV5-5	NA	TGTGCCAGCAGCTTGGGGAGGGGGAGGGAAGAGACCCAGTACTTC	CASSLGRGREETQYF
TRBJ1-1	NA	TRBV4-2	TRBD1	TGTGCCAGCAGCCAAGTAATGTACAGGGGCGACACTGAAGCTTTCTTT	CASSQVMYRGDTEAFF
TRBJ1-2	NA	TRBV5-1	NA	TGCGCCAGCAGCTTGGCTCAGGGTCTAGCTAACTATGGCTACACCTTC	CASSLAQGLANYGYTF
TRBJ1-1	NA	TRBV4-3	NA	TGCGCCAGCAGCCTCTCCTGGGGCCAGCAGAACACTGAAGCTTTCTTT	CASSLSWGQQNTEAFF
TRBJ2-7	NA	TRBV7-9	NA	TGTGCCAGCAGCTTAATATCTTCCTACGAGCAGTACTTC	CASSLISSYEQYF
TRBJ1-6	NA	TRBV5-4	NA	TGTGCCAGCAGCTTGAGCGGGACAACCTCACCCCTCCACTTT	CASSLSGTTSPLHF
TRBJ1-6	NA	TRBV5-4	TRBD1	TGTGCCAGCAGACCTCAGGGGGCCAATTCACCCCTCCACTTT	CASRPQGANSPLHF
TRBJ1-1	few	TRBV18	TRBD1	TGTGCCAGCGAGACAGGGCTGAACACTGAAGCTTTCTTT	CASETGLNTEAFF
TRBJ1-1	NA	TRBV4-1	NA	TGCGCCAGCAGCCCCACGGGAGCGCGGTATTCTGAAGCTTTCTTT	CASSPTGARYSEAFF